Sequencing of this T cell receptor beta chain was carried out in a study of identical twins. With V trimmed by 6 bases and J by 3 bases, 6 bases remained unmatched. Germline CDR1 is MNHEY and CDR2 is SVGEGT. This CDR3 is 14 amino acids long. TCRdb reprocessed the 5' RACE reads via MiXCR and lists one record per CDR3 protein. The sample lists roughly 710,000 distinct CDR3 sequences; roughly 6% were seen once. In its sample, this clonotype was seen a few times. Source material: naive T cells sorted from blood. The clonotype comes from a man younger than 30 in good health. J is TRBJ2-7 and V is TRBV6-2 or TRBV6-3; the match to TRBD2 covers 9 bases. CDR3 in amino acids: CASSGTSRSYEQYF. The CDR3 DNA follows: TGTGCCAGCAGCGGGACTAGCAGAAGCTACGAGCAGTACTTC.